The present entry profiles one TCR beta chain with its context. This sample was included in a study of multiple sclerosis patients with progressive multifocal leukoencephalopathy. Germline assignment: CDR1 SEHNR and CDR2 FQNEAQ (reference sequence). The CDR3 is made up of 17 amino acids. Trimming removed 3 bases at V and 0 bases at J, with 14 bases between. Clones were read by immunoSEQ multiplex PCR, and TCRdb kept only the in-frame ones, dropping some. The sample holds about 25,000 clones, about 91% seen once. Documented time point: approximately 12 months of natalizumab therapy. Sequencing was performed on PBMCs, taken from a patient treated with natalizumab. This clonotype originated in a man aged 25-45 years with multiple sclerosis. This chain joins TRBV7-9 and TRBJ2-2; D uncertain. The CDR3 DNA follows: TGTGCCAGCAGCTTGTCCTACGGCTCAACGAACACCGGGGAGCTGTTTTTT. Its protein is CASSLSYGSTNTGELFF.